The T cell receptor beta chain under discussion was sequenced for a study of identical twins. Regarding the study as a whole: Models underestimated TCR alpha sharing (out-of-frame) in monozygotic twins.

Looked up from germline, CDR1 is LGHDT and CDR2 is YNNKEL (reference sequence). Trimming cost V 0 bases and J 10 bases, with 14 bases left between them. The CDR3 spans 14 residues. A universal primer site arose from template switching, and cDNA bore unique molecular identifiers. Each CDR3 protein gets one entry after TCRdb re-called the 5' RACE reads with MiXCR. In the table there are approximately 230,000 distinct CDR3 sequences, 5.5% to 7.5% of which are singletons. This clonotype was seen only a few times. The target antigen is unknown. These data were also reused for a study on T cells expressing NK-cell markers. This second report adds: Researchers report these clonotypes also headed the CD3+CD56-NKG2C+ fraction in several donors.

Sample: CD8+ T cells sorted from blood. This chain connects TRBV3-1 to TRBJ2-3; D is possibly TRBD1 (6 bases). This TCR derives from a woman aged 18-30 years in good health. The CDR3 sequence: CASSQEGAPPAQYF. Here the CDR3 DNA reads TGTGCCAGCAGCCAAGAGGGGGCCCCACCGGCGCAGTATTTT.